This TCR beta chain emerged from a study of CD8+CD57+ T cells in acquired aplastic anemia. Profiling of TCR beta VDJ combinations and CDR3 sequences used genomic DNA as template. MiXCR was run by TCRdb on the reads, yielding one entry per CDR3 protein. Of under 200,000 distinct CDR3 sequences in the sample, around half were seen once. V lost 5 bases to trimming and J lost 9 bases; unmatched junction nucleotides: 4. The CDR3 extends over 12 amino acids. In germline, CDR1 is LNHNV, CDR2 YYDKDF (reference sequence). Those patients picked for sequencing had displayed CD8+CD57+ cell expansion on flow cytometry. This clonotype has more than one count but fewer than ten.

This clonotype was obtained from a human donor with aplastic anemia. V usage is TRBV15 and J usage is TRBJ2-7; 10 nucleotides align to TRBD2. The sample was sorted CD4+, CD8+, or CD8+CD57+ T cells (not recorded which) from PBMCs. Written as DNA, the CDR3 is TGTGCCACCAGCGGAAGCGGGGGGGGGCAGTACTTC. Its protein product is CATSGSGGGQYF.